Here is one TCR beta chain with its context. Antigen: not known. The junction does not match germline at one end; this may be a read error. The sample belongs to a study of cytomegalovirus exposure and HLA in healthy donors. With 60 Vbeta and 13 Jbeta primers, the PCR was carried out. Clones were sequenced by immunoSEQ multiplex PCR, and TCRdb holds only the in-frame ones, with some missing. The table has over 150,000 clones, 65% to 85% seen once. CDR1 and CDR2 from the germline V gene are SEHNR and FQNEAQ (reference sequence). The CDR3 length is 11 residues. Notes on the study in general: Sequencing depth across donors, presence/absence analyses assumed, was roughly uniform.

Material: PBMCs. The sequence was collected from a woman in her 40s in good health and CMV-seropositive. V and J are TRBV7-9 and TRBJ2-7; the D is unclear. The CDR3 DNA reads as TGTGCCAGCGGCTTCCAGTGGGAGCAGTACTTC. Residues: CASGFQWEQYF. The full variable domain, with the rest looked up from reference TRBV7-9 and TRBJ2-7, is DTGVSQNPRHKITKRGQNVTFRCDPISEHNRLYWYRQTLGQGPEFLTYFQNEAQLEKSRLLSDRFSAERPKGSFSTLEIQRTEQGDSAMYLCASGFQWEQYFGPGTRLTVT.